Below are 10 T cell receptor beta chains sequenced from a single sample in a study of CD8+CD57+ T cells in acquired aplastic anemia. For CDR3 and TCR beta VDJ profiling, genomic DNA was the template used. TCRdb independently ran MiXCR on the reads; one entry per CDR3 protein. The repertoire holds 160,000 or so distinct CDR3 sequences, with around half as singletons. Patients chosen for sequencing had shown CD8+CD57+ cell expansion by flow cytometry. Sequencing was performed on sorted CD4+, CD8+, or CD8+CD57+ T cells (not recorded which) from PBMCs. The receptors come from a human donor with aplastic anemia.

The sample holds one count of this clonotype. CDR3 protein: CASSLGTGQGFYGYTF. The CDR3 DNA sequence: TGTGCCAGCAGCTTGGGTACGGGACAGGGGTTCTATGGCTACACCTTC. V gene TRBV5-4 combines with J gene TRBJ1-2; 10 nucleotides agree with TRBD1. V dropped 0 bases and J dropped 4; count of bases not matched to a gene: 6. The CDR3 is made up of 16 amino acids. CDR1 and CDR2 from the germline V gene are SGHNT and YYREEE (reference sequence).

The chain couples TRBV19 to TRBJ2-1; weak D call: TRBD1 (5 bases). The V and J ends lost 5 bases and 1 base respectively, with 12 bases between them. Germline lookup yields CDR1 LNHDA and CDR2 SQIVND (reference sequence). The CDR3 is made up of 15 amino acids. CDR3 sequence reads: CASSPSRTSYNEQFF. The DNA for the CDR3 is TGTGCCAGTAGTCCCTCAAGGACATCCTACAATGAGCAGTTCTTC.

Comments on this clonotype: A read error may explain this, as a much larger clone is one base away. The CDR3 coding sequence is TGCGCCAGCAGCTTGGTGGCTAGCGGGAAGAGAGGAGAGACCAAGTACTTC. Its translation: CASSLVASGKRGETKYF. The chain combines TRBV5-1 with TRBJ2-5; 9 bases fit TRBD2. This CDR3 contains 17 residues. Per the germline V gene, CDR1 is SGHRS and CDR2 is YFSETQ. The complete variable domain, with remaining parts taken from reference TRBV5-1 and TRBJ2-5, reads KAGVTQTPRYLIKTRGQQVTLSCSPISGHRSVSWYQQTPGQGLQFLFEYFSETQRNKGNFPGRFSGRQFSNSRSEMNVSTLELGDSALYLCASSLVASGKRGETKYFGPGTRLLVL.

CDR3 residues: CASSGLNSPLHF. CDR3 DNA: TGTGCCAGCAGCGGCCTTAATTCACCCCTCCACTTT. The chain has TRBV9 and TRBJ1-6, with D hard to call. The germline CDR1 and CDR2 sequences are SGDLS and YYNGEE. Trimming took off 3 bases at V and 6 bases at J, with 4 bases between the two ends. The CDR3 length is 12 residues.

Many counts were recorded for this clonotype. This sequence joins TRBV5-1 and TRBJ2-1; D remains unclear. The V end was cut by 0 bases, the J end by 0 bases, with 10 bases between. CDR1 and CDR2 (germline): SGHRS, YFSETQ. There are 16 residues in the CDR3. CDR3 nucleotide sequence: TGCGCCAGCAGCTTGGAGCAGGCCGCCTCCTACAATGAGCAGTTCTTC. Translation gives CASSLEQAASYNEQFF.

CDR3 residues: CASSIQGAHGYTF. CDR3 coding DNA: TGTGCCAGTAGTATCCAGGGGGCCCATGGCTACACCTTC. V is TRBV19 and J is TRBJ1-2; 8 nucleotides agree with TRBD1. The germline V gene encodes CDR1 LNHDA and CDR2 SQIVND (reference sequence). The CDR3 loop spans 13 amino acids. V was clipped by 3 bases and J by 6 bases; unmatched bases: 3.

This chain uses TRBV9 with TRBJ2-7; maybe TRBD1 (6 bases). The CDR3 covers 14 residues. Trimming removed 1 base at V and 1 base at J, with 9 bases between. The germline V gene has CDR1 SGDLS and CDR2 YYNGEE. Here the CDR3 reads CASSVTGSSYEQYF. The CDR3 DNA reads TGTGCCAGCAGCGTAACAGGGAGTTCCTACGAGCAGTACTTC.

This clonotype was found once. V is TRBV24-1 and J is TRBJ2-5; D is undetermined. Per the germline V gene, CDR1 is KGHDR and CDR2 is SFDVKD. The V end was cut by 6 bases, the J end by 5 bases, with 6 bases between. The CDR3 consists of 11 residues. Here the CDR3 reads CATSYLETQYF. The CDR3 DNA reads TGTGCCACCAGTTACCTGGAGACCCAGTACTTC.

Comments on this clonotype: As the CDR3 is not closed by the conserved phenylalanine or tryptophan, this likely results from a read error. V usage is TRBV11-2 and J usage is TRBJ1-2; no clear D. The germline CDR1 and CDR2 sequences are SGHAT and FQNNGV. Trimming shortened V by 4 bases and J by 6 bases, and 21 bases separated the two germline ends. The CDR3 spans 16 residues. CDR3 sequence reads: CASSSRDRKDRDGYTV. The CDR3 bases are TGTGCCAGCAGCTCCCGGGATAGGAAGGATCGCGATGGCTACACCGTC.

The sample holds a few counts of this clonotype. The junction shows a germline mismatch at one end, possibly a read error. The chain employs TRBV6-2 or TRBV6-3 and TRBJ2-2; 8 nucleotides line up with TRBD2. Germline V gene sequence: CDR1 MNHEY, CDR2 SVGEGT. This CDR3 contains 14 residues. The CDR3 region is CAISGLAGGGELFF. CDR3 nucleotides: TGTGCCATCAGTGGGCTAGCGGGTGGCGGGGAGCTGTTTTTT.